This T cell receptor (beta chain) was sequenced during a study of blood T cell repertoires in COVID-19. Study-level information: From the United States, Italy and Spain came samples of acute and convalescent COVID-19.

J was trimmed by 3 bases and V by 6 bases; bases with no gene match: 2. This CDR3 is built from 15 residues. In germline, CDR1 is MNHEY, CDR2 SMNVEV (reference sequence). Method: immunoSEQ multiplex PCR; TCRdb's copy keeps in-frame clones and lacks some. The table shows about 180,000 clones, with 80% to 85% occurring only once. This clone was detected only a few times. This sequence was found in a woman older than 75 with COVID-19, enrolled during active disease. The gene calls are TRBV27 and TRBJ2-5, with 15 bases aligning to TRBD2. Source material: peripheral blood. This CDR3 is CASRRTSGREETQYF. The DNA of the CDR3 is TGTGCCAGCAGGAGGACTAGCGGGAGGGAAGAGACCCAGTACTTC.